One sample yielded the 17 T cell receptor beta chains listed below, sequenced in a study of cytomegalovirus exposure and HLA in healthy donors. The PCR contained 60 Vbeta and 13 Jbeta primers. This table comes from immunoSEQ multiplex PCR, and its TCRdb copy is limited to in-frame clones, with some not included. This repertoire shows 100,000 or so clones, approximately 80% found once; its top ten account for approximately 2%. The sample taken for sequencing was PBMCs. The receptors come from a man aged 18 to 29 in good health and CMV-seronegative.

This clone has only one observation. The chain combines TRBV15 with TRBJ2-7; possibly TRBD2 for D (6 bases). Trimming removed 5 bases at V and 6 bases at J, with 20 bases between. Germline loops: CDR1 LNHNV, CDR2 YYDKDF (reference sequence). There are 15 residues in the CDR3. CDR3 sequence: CATSRVAGRAGEQYF. CDR3 DNA sequence: TGTGCCACCAGCCGCGTTGCTGGGCGAGCGGGCGAGCAGTACTTC.

This clone has a handful of counts. The chain recombines TRBV2 with TRBJ1-5; 8 nucleotides align to TRBD1. Germline V gene lookup returns CDR1 SNHLY and CDR2 FYNNEI. The CDR3 covers 15 residues. V was clipped by 4 bases and J by 5 bases; unmatched bases: 7. CDR3 sequence reads: CASSVPDRGDQPQHF. DNA of the CDR3: TGTGCCAGCAGTGTCCCTGACAGGGGAGATCAGCCCCAGCATTTT.

This clone was detected once. This chain uses TRBV7-9 with TRBJ2-1; TRBD1 matches 8 bases. This CDR3 comprises 15 residues. The junction had 7 bases not matched to a gene; V was cut back by 2 bases and J by 7 bases. CDR1 is SEHNR, CDR2 FQNEAQ, per germline (reference sequence). The CDR3 DNA reads as TGTGCCAGCAGCTTATCTCAGGGGGCGTGGAATGAGCAGTTCTTC. Protein sequence: CASSLSQGAWNEQFF. The full variable domain, completed using reference TRBV7-9 and TRBJ2-1, is DTGVSQNPRHKITKRGQNVTFRCDPISEHNRLYWYRQTLGQGPEFLTYFQNEAQLEKSRLLSDRFSAERPKGSFSTLEIQRTEQGDSAMYLCASSLSQGAWNEQFFGPGTRLTVL.

The chain recombines TRBV6-5 with TRBJ2-1; no definite D call. Trimming pared 5 bases from V and 5 bases from J, leaving 10 bases between. The germline gives CDR1 MNHEY, CDR2 SVGAGI. The CDR3 runs 13 residues. CDR3 region: CASSPTENNEQFF. The CDR3 nucleotides are TGTGCCAGCAGTCCAACAGAGAACAATGAGCAGTTCTTC.

This clone has just a few counts. The V call is TRBV19, the J call TRBJ1-1, with 10 bases that match TRBD1. Germline V gene data show CDR1 as LNHDA and CDR2 as SQIVND (reference sequence). The junction had 8 bases not matched to a gene; V was cut back by 4 bases and J by 6 bases. The CDR3 loop spans 15 amino acids. CDR3 protein: CASSTRTGGWSEAFF. CDR3 nucleotide sequence: TGTGCCAGTAGTACTCGGACAGGGGGATGGTCTGAAGCTTTCTTT.

This clone was counted between two and nine times. The chain carries TRBV27 and TRBJ1-5; D is unresolved. The germline CDR1 and CDR2 sequences are MNHEY and SMNVEV (reference sequence). The CDR3 is 17 amino acids. V lost 0 bases and J lost 4, with 16 bases in between. Written as DNA, the CDR3 is TGTGCCAGCAGTTTATCCATGACCGACTATCGGAATCAGCCCCAGCATTTT. It codes for CASSLSMTDYRNQPQHF.

About this clone: A junction boundary mismatches the germline segment, possibly from a read error. V usage is TRBV7-9 and J usage is TRBJ1-1, with unresolved D. Germline V CDR1 and CDR2: SEHNR, FQNEAQ (reference sequence). There are 13 residues in the CDR3. The CDR3 DNA reads TGTTCCAGCAGATCTAACGGGAACACTGAAGCTTTCTTT. Protein sequence: CSSRSNGNTEAFF.

The V call is TRBV5-1, the J call TRBJ2-3; a possible D gene is TRBD2 (7 bases). CDR1 and CDR2 (germline): SGHRS, YFSETQ. This CDR3 comprises 17 residues. V was pared by 4 bases and J by 1 base, with 19 bases between. This CDR3 reads CASSSVGGGHGTDTQYF. CDR3 coding DNA: TGCGCCAGCAGCAGTGTAGGGGGGGGCCACGGCACAGATACGCAGTATTTT.

The J gene is TRBJ1-5, the V gene TRBV19; 10 bases align to TRBD1. Germline lookup yields CDR1 LNHDA and CDR2 SQIVND (reference sequence). The CDR3 length is 22 residues. Unmatched junction bases numbered 21, after V lost 3 bases and J lost 1 base. DNA for the CDR3: TGTGCCAGTAGTATCGGCGGGACAGGGGTAGCGGGGCGAGTTTTCAGCAATCAGCCCCAGCATTTT. This translates into CASSIGGTGVAGRVFSNQPQHF.

This clone was observed a few times. The chain carries TRBV2 and TRBJ2-5; 9 nucleotides match TRBD1. This CDR3 has 13 residues. CDR1 is SNHLY, CDR2 FYNNEI, per germline. Trimming removed 4 bases from V and 4 bases from J; junction bases left unmatched: 1. CDR3: CASSVDRGETQYF. CDR3 nucleotides: TGTGCCAGCAGTGTGGACAGGGGAGAGACCCAGTACTTC.

A note on this clone: One end of the junction does not line up with germline, which may come from a read error. This chain links TRBV7-9 with TRBJ1-1; weak D call: TRBD1 (5 bases). CDR3 length: 13 residues. Germline V lookup: CDR1 SEHNR, CDR2 FQNEAQ (reference sequence). CDR3 sequence reads: CSSGDSPSREAFF. In nucleotides, the CDR3 is TGTTCCAGCGGAGACAGCCCCTCTCGGGAAGCTTTCTTT.

Note on this clone: Relative to the germline gene, one junction end is altered; a read error may explain this. V is TRBV7-9 and J is TRBJ1-5; D is perhaps TRBD1 (6 bases). The CDR3 loop spans 12 amino acids. CDR1 and CDR2 from the germline V gene are SEHNR and FQNEAQ (reference sequence). CDR3 amino acids: CSSSRTDQPQHF. The CDR3 region has the DNA TGTTCCAGCAGCCGGACAGATCAGCCCCAGCATTTT.

This clone has a handful of counts. The chain combines TRBV2 with TRBJ2-5; tentatively, D is TRBD1 (6 bases). In germline, CDR1 is SNHLY, CDR2 FYNNEI. This CDR3 contains 15 residues. V was cut by 6 bases and J by 2 bases, with 16 bases left in between. The CDR3 spells CASRQDRGQQETQYF. CDR3 DNA sequence: TGTGCCAGCAGGCAGGACAGAGGTCAGCAAGAGACCCAGTACTTC.

The chain recombines TRBV5-4 with TRBJ1-1; D not certain. Trimming pared 4 bases from V and 9 bases from J, leaving 19 bases between. CDR1 and CDR2 (germline): SGHNT, YYREEE (reference sequence). This CDR3 is 14 amino acids long. In DNA form, the CDR3 reads TGTGCCAGCAGCCCCACCCCGGTTTCTACCCAAGCTTTCTTT. The encoded protein is CASSPTPVSTQAFF.

J is TRBJ1-2 and V is TRBV30; unclear D gene. Germline assignment: CDR1 GTSNPN and CDR2 SVGIG (reference sequence). The V end was cut by 0 bases, the J end by 12 bases, with 20 bases between. This CDR3 is 14 amino acids long. The CDR3: CAWSVLWVSEADTF. CDR3 bases: TGTGCCTGGAGTGTATTATGGGTCTCCGAGGCGGACACCTTC.

The chain uses TRBV6-4 and TRBJ2-3; TRBD2 matches 7 bases. Germline V gives CDR1 MRHNA, CDR2 SNTAGT. The trim removed 2 bases at V and 0 bases at J, leaving 2 bases unmatched. The length of the CDR3 is 15 residues. CDR3 bases: TGTGCCAGCAGTGACAGGGAGGGGAGCACAGATACGCAGTATTTT. Translating it yields CASSDREGSTDTQYF.

This clone was picked up one time. This rearrangement joins TRBV28 to TRBJ2-5, with 11 bases lining up with TRBD2. V shed 7 bases, J shed 2 bases, and the junction held 6 bases outside the gene matches. This CDR3 has 15 amino acids. Looked up from germline, CDR1 is MDHEN and CDR2 is SYDVKM. CDR3 amino acids: CASTPTSGAQETQYF. The CDR3 region has the DNA TGTGCCAGCACACCGACTAGCGGGGCACAAGAGACCCAGTACTTC. Together with reference TRBV28 and TRBJ2-5, the CDR3 gives the full variable domain: DVKVTQSSRYLVKRTGEKVFLECVQDMDHENMFWYRQDPGLGLRLIYFSYDVKMKEKGDIPEGYSVSREKKERFSLILESASTNQTSMYLCASTPTSGAQETQYFGPGTRLLVL.